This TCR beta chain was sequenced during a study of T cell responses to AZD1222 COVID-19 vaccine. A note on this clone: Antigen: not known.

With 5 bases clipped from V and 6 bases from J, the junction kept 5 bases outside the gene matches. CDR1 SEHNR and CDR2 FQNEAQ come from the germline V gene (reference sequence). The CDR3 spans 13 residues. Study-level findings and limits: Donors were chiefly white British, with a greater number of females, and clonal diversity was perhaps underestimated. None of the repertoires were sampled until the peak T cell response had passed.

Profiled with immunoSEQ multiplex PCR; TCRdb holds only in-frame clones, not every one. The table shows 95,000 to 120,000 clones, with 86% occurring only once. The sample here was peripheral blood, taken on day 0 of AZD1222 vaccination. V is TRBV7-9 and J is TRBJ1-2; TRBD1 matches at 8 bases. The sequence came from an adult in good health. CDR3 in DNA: TGTGCCAGCAGCCAAACGACAGGGGATGGCTACACCTTC. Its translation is CASSQTTGDGYTF.